The next 2 T cell receptor beta chains were all read from a single sample in a study of T cells in Graves' hyperthyroidism and ophthalmopathy. TCR beta CDR3 regions were amplified from RNA transcripts. The primer set for the first-round RT-PCR of the TCR CDR3 was HTBI. TCRdb reprocessed the multiplex PCR reads via MiXCR and lists one record per CDR3 protein. Of some 690,000 distinct CDR3 sequences listed, roughly 17% were seen once; the top ten hold about 16%. The sequenced sample was blood. The receptors originated from a middle-aged man with Graves' hyperthyroidism.

This clonotype was found many times. This chain uses TRBV27 with TRBJ2-2, with TRBD1 matching over 9 bases. V lost 0 bases and J lost 5; bases outside the gene matches: 7. The germline CDR1 and CDR2 sequences are MNHEY and SMNVEV (reference sequence). The CDR3 covers 17 residues. The CDR3 region is CASSLSPGTGRTGELFF. CDR3 in DNA: TGTGCCAGCAGTTTATCTCCCGGGACAGGGAGAACCGGGGAGCTGTTTTTT.

There are many counts of this clonotype. The chain employs TRBV24-1 and TRBJ2-7, with D maybe TRBD1 (5 bases). Trimming took off 6 bases at V and 3 bases at J, with 14 bases between the two ends. Per the germline V gene, CDR1 is KGHDR and CDR2 is SFDVKD. This CDR3 is built from 14 residues. CDR3 DNA: TGTGCCACCAGTCCGGCAGGAAGGGGCTACGAGCAGTACTTC. Translated: CATSPAGRGYEQYF.